The clone carrying this T cell receptor beta chain came up many times. The antigen remains unidentified. The read terminates 3 residues before the CDR3 end, so the remaining end is supplied by the germline J gene. This sample is part of a study of T cell clonality in common variable immunodeficiency. Broader study findings: Links between repertoire features and CVID complications were heterogeneity-limited. What drives increased CVID clonality needs T cell subpopulation sequencing. Fewer deletions and N-nucleotide insertions were reportedly seen in common variable immunodeficiency TCR beta sequences.

Germline-derived CDR1 and CDR2 are SGHVS and FNYEAQ. The CDR3 sequence is 13 residues long. This table comes from immunoSEQ multiplex PCR, and its TCRdb copy is limited to in-frame clones, with some not included. Recorded here are about 28,000 clones, none singletons. The receptor comes from a human donor with common variable immunodeficiency. Sequenced sample: peripheral blood mononuclear cells. The J gene is TRBJ1-4, the V gene TRBV7-6; D may be TRBD1 (5 bases). Partial CDR3 DNA: TGTGCCAGCAGAATGGGAGGGGCGGCCAAA. This encodes CASRMGGAAK. Given in full, the CDR3 is CASRMGGAAKLFF.